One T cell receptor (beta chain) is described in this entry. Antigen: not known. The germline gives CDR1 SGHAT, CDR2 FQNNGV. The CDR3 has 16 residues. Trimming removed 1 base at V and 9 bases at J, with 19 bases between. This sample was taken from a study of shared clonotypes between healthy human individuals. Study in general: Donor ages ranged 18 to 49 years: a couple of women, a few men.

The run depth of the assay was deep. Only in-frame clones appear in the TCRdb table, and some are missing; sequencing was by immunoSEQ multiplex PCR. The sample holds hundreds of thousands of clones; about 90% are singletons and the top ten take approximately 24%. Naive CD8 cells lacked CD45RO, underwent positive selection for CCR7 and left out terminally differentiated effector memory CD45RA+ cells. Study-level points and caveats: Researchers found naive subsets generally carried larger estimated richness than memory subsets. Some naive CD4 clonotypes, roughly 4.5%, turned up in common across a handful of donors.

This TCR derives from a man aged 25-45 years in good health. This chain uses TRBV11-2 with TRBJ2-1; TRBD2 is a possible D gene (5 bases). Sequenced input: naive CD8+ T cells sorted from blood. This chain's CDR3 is CASSLVPAPGEGEQFF. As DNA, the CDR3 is TGTGCCAGCAGCTTAGTGCCAGCGCCCGGCGAGGGTGAGCAGTTCTTC.